The 29 T cell receptor beta chains reported below all come from one sample, sequenced in a study of cytomegalovirus exposure and HLA in healthy donors. The PCR used 60 Vbeta and 13 Jbeta primers. Assay used: immunoSEQ multiplex PCR; TCRdb lists only in-frame clones, some missing. The table lists roughly 90,000 clones, 82% of them singletons, with approximately 3% in the top ten. The sequenced sample consisted of PBMCs. These receptors were taken from a man younger than 40 in good health and CMV-seropositive.

This rearrangement joins TRBV29-1 to TRBJ2-7; D is undetermined. The CDR3 spans 16 residues. Germline loops: CDR1 SQVTM, CDR2 ANQGSEA. V dropped 6 bases and J dropped 2 bases, with 23 bases sitting between them. The CDR3 DNA reads TGCAGCGTCACCCATTGGCCCCAGGATCGTACCTACGAGCAGTACTTC. It specifies CSVTHWPQDRTYEQYF.

This chain connects TRBV30 to TRBJ2-3, with 7 bases identical to TRBD1. The CDR3 has 14 residues. Looked up from germline, CDR1 is GTSNPN and CDR2 is SVGIG (reference sequence). V shed 4 bases, J shed 6 bases, and the junction held 10 bases outside the gene matches. This CDR3 reads CAWTATGPKDTQYF. The CDR3 nucleotides are TGTGCCTGGACGGCGACAGGGCCCAAGGATACGCAGTATTTT.

The chain carries TRBV5-1 and TRBJ2-7; TRBD1 matches 9 bases. The CDR3 runs 14 residues. The germline V gene encodes CDR1 SGHRS and CDR2 YFSETQ. V lost 0 bases to trimming and J lost 4 bases; unmatched junction nucleotides: 2. Written as DNA, the CDR3 is TGCGCCAGCAGCTTGGCCGGACAGGGGTACGAGCAGTACTTC. As protein: CASSLAGQGYEQYF. Supplemented by reference TRBV5-1 and TRBJ2-7, the full variable domain reads KAGVTQTPRYLIKTRGQQVTLSCSPISGHRSVSWYQQTPGQGLQFLFEYFSETQRNKGNFPGRFSGRQFSNSRSEMNVSTLELGDSALYLCASSLAGQGYEQYFGPGTRLTVT.

This clone turned up a few times. Germline is not matched at one junction end, which may reflect a read error. The chain is built from TRBV7-9 and TRBJ2-5, with D possibly matching TRBD2 (6 bases). The germline CDR1 and CDR2 sequences are SEHNR and FQNEAQ (reference sequence). This CDR3 is built from 14 residues. CDR3 in amino acids: CSSSFGVVSGEQYF. DNA of the CDR3: TGTTCCAGCAGCTTTGGGGTGGTATCGGGGGAGCAGTACTTC.

This chain joins TRBV27 and TRBJ2-1; D gene uncertain. This CDR3 is built from 15 residues. Germline CDR1 MNHEY, CDR2 SMNVEV (reference sequence). V dropped 5 bases and J dropped 5 bases, with 16 bases sitting between them. The CDR3: CASSLPGPPDNEQFF. The CDR3 nucleotides read TGTGCCAGCAGTCTCCCTGGGCCGCCGGACAATGAGCAGTTCTTC.

The V and J genes are TRBV28 and TRBJ2-2; 10 bases line up with TRBD2. V lost 6 bases to trimming and J lost 1 base; unmatched junction nucleotides: 5. The CDR3 runs 16 residues. Germline V CDR1 and CDR2: MDHEN, SYDVKM. The CDR3 here is CASRGWTSGNTGELFF. CDR3 coding DNA: TGTGCCAGCAGGGGGTGGACTAGCGGGAACACCGGGGAGCTGTTTTTT.

This chain uses TRBV2 with TRBJ2-7; D unresolved. V was pared by 3 bases and J by 1 base, with 13 bases between. The CDR3 sequence is 15 residues long. Germline-derived CDR1 and CDR2 are SNHLY and FYNNEI. Here the CDR3 reads CASSDSDIISYEQYF. The CDR3 region has the DNA TGTGCCAGCAGTGATAGTGACATCATATCCTACGAGCAGTACTTC.

The chain joins TRBV27 to TRBJ2-3, with 8 positions matching TRBD2. The CDR3 has 18 amino acids. J was trimmed by 2 bases and V by 2 bases; bases with no gene match: 12. Germline values: CDR1 MNHEY, CDR2 SMNVEV (reference sequence). The CDR3 nucleotides are TGTGCCAGCAGTTTAGAAGGGCTCCTAGCGGGTCTCACAGATACGCAGTATTTT. This gives the protein CASSLEGLLAGLTDTQYF.

V gene TRBV10-3 combines with J gene TRBJ2-7, with 13 bases aligning to TRBD2. Germline V gene data show CDR1 as ENHRY and CDR2 as SYGVKD. V shed 0 bases and J 3 bases; nucleotides not matched to a gene: 11. The CDR3 has 19 residues. Here the CDR3 reads CAISESFMTRTSGSYEQYF. The CDR3 DNA follows: TGTGCCATCAGTGAGTCCTTCATGACTCGGACTAGCGGGAGCTACGAGCAGTACTTC.

V usage is TRBV9 and J usage is TRBJ1-5, with 7 nucleotides matching TRBD1. The germline gives CDR1 SGDLS, CDR2 YYNGEE. V shed 2 bases, J shed 3 bases, and the junction held 2 bases outside the gene matches. The CDR3 contains 14 residues. The CDR3: CASSVTGSNQPQHF. CDR3 DNA sequence: TGTGCCAGCAGCGTGACAGGGTCCAATCAGCCCCAGCATTTT.

The chain combines TRBV4-1 with TRBJ2-1; the match to TRBD2 covers 12 bases. Germline V gives CDR1 MGHRA, CDR2 YSYEKL. CDR3 size: 16 residues. V shed 1 base, J shed 8 bases, and the junction held 6 bases outside the gene matches. The CDR3 sequence: CASSQALAGGPYEQFF. In DNA, the CDR3 is TGCGCCAGCAGCCAAGCCCTAGCGGGAGGGCCCTATGAGCAGTTCTTC.

The genes are TRBV6-5 and TRBJ2-1; D remains ambiguous. V was clipped by 6 bases and J by 9 bases, with 12 bases between them. Germline loops: CDR1 MNHEY, CDR2 SVGAGI. The CDR3 totals 12 residues. CDR3 bases: TGTGCCAGCAGGTCCATCGGCGGTGAGCAGTTCTTC. Its translation is CASRSIGGEQFF.

The rearrangement links TRBV27 to TRBJ2-1, with 10 bases identical to TRBD1. This CDR3 is 15 amino acids long. Germline-derived CDR1 and CDR2 are MNHEY and SMNVEV (reference sequence). V dropped 3 bases and J dropped 3; count of bases not matched to a gene: 2. CDR3 nucleotides: TGTGCCAGCAGTTTTGGACAGGGGGGCTACAATGAGCAGTTCTTC. Its protein is CASSFGQGGYNEQFF.

The rearrangement uses TRBV5-1 and TRBJ2-5; 12 nucleotides line up with TRBD2. Near its end, the DNA agrees better with TRBJ2-7, so the J call may be wrong. The CDR3 runs to 16 residues. The germline CDR1 and CDR2 sequences are SGHRS and YFSETQ. The CDR3 protein is CASSLDLAGGPYEQYF. CDR3 sequence (DNA): TGCGCCAGCAGCTTGGACCTAGCGGGAGGGCCCTACGAGCAGTACTTC.

As to this clone: An end of the junction does not agree with germline; a read error may underlie this. The genes are TRBV30 and TRBJ1-2; perhaps TRBD1 as D (6 bases). The CDR3 is 11 residues long. Germline V gives CDR1 GTSNPN, CDR2 SVGIG (reference sequence). CDR3 residues: CAWSTSDSLVF. The CDR3 DNA sequence: TGTGCCTGGAGTACCTCGGACAGCCTCGTCTTC.

The rearrangement uses TRBV7-9 and TRBJ2-5, with D perhaps TRBD2 (5 bases). Germline V lookup: CDR1 SEHNR, CDR2 FQNEAQ (reference sequence). Trimming shortened V by 1 base and J by 2 bases, and 14 bases separated the two germline ends. The CDR3 loop spans 16 amino acids. In nucleotides, the CDR3 is TGTGCCAGCAGCTTAGTAGCGCGAAACAAACAAGAGACCCAGTACTTC. Its translation is CASSLVARNKQETQYF.

This sequence joins TRBV7-2 and TRBJ2-1; 10 nucleotides align to TRBD1. CDR3 length: 16 residues. Germline CDR1 and CDR2: SGHTA and FQGNSA. Trimming at V came to 6 bases and at J to 8 bases, leaving 13 bases not matched to a gene. Here the CDR3 DNA reads TGTGCCAGCAGTTCCCTCGACAGGGGGCGCCTTGATGAGCAGTTCTTC. Protein product: CASSSLDRGRLDEQFF.

The chain employs TRBV7-2 and TRBJ2-7; TRBD1 aligns across 8 bases. Germline loops: CDR1 SGHTA, CDR2 FQGNSA. V lost 5 bases to trimming and J lost 4 bases; unmatched junction nucleotides: 7. This CDR3 spans 14 amino acids. The CDR3 nucleotides read TGTGCCAGCAGCGGTAATACAGGGGGGTACGAGCAGTACTTC. Residues: CASSGNTGGYEQYF.

This clone showed up just once. The J gene is TRBJ2-1, the V gene TRBV28; the D gene is possibly TRBD2 (6 bases). Trimming cost V 4 bases and J 12 bases, with 13 bases left between them. The CDR3 is 12 amino acids. CDR1 is MDHEN and CDR2 is SYDVKM in the germline V gene. CDR3 sequence: CASSWDSLRQFF. CDR3 nucleotide sequence: TGTGCCAGCAGTTGGGACTCCCTGCGGCAGTTCTTC.

This clone was counted only a few times. The same CDR3 arises from other DNA sequences in this sample as well. CDR3 coding DNA: TGTGCCAGCAGGCCGGGACAACTGAACACTGAAGCTTTCTTT. Translation: CASRPGQLNTEAFF. The rearrangement joins TRBV6-5 to TRBJ1-1, with D perhaps TRBD1 (6 bases). V lost 6 bases, J lost 0 bases, and 11 bases lay in between. The CDR3 covers 14 residues. Germline lookup yields CDR1 MNHEY and CDR2 SVGAGI.

The rearrangement uses TRBV27 and TRBJ1-5; D is unclear. Germline CDR1 reads MNHEY; CDR2 reads SMNVEV (reference sequence). Trimming took off 2 bases at V and 2 bases at J, with 10 bases between the two ends. The CDR3 length is 15 residues. This CDR3 is CASSLLRLGNQPQHF. The DNA for the CDR3 is TGTGCCAGCAGTTTACTGCGTCTAGGCAATCAGCCCCAGCATTTT.

Notes on this clone: The same CDR3 is also encoded by other DNA sequences in this sample. The V and J genes are TRBV14 and TRBJ1-2; 7 bases are a match to TRBD1. The CDR3 contains 14 residues. Per the germline V gene, CDR1 is SGHDN and CDR2 is FVKESK. J lost 3 bases, V lost 4 bases, and 5 bases had no gene match. CDR3 in amino acids: CASSRRDRHYGYTF. For the CDR3, the DNA is TGTGCCAGCAGCCGCAGGGACAGACACTATGGCTACACCTTC.

This chain joins TRBV7-2 and TRBJ2-7; D uncertain. Deletions cut 1 base from V and 3 bases from J, with 10 bases between. Germline CDR1 and CDR2: SGHTA and FQGNSA. The CDR3 consists of 14 residues. This chain's CDR3 is CASSLVGSSYEQYF. The CDR3 region has the DNA TGTGCCAGCAGCTTAGTTGGTAGCAGCTACGAGCAGTACTTC.

This clone was seen a handful of times. The chain combines TRBV7-6 with TRBJ1-4; tentative D call: TRBD1 (5 bases). Germline V gene sequence: CDR1 SGHVS, CDR2 FNYEAQ. CDR3 size: 15 residues. Trimming took off 2 bases at V and 3 bases at J, with 10 bases between the two ends. The CDR3 DNA is TGTGCCAGCAGCTTAAATGGGGCATCTAATGAAAAACTGTTTTTT. This sequence encodes CASSLNGASNEKLFF.

This chain uses TRBV18 with TRBJ1-1, with D possibly being TRBD1 (6 bases). The germline V gene has CDR1 KGHSH and CDR2 LQKENI. V was clipped by 3 bases and J by 1 base, with 9 bases between them. CDR3 length equals 14 residues. The CDR3 sequence: CASSPQGKNTEAFF. Written as DNA, the CDR3 is TGTGCCAGCTCACCGCAGGGGAAGAACACTGAAGCTTTCTTT.

The chain combines TRBV5-1 with TRBJ2-7, with 9 bases matching TRBD1. The CDR3 is 14 amino acids. CDR1 is SGHRS and CDR2 is YFSETQ in the germline V gene. J lost 2 bases, V lost 5 bases, and 5 bases had no gene match. The CDR3, as DNA: TGCGCCAGCAGTTTCACAGGGGGCCCCTACGAGCAGTACTTC. Translation gives CASSFTGGPYEQYF.

This chain connects TRBV28 to TRBJ1-4; TRBD1 is a possible D gene (6 bases). Germline V gene data show CDR1 as MDHEN and CDR2 as SYDVKM. V was pared by 4 bases and J by 4 bases, with 16 bases between. This CDR3 has 16 residues. Written as DNA, the CDR3 is TGTGCCAGCAGTTCGTCGGGGGGGGCCGTTAATGAAAAACTGTTTTTT. This sequence encodes CASSSSGGAVNEKLFF.

This clone was picked up one time. The chain has TRBV29-1 and TRBJ2-2, with D maybe TRBD1 (5 bases). V was trimmed by 6 bases and J by 6 bases, leaving 14 bases between them. The length of the CDR3 is 13 residues. CDR1 is SQVTM, CDR2 ANQGSEA, per germline. CDR3 DNA: TGCAGCGTGGTAGGGGTAACGGCCGGGGAGCTGTTTTTT. Encoded protein: CSVVGVTAGELFF.

The DNA of the CDR3 is TGTGCCAGCAGCCCCCCGTACTCCTATAATTCACCCCTCCACTTT. This translates into CASSPPYSYNSPLHF. The chain links TRBV27 to TRBJ1-6, with no clear D. The CDR3 has 15 residues. V lost 6 bases and J 0 bases, leaving 9 bases between the germline ends. The germline V gene encodes CDR1 MNHEY and CDR2 SMNVEV (reference sequence).